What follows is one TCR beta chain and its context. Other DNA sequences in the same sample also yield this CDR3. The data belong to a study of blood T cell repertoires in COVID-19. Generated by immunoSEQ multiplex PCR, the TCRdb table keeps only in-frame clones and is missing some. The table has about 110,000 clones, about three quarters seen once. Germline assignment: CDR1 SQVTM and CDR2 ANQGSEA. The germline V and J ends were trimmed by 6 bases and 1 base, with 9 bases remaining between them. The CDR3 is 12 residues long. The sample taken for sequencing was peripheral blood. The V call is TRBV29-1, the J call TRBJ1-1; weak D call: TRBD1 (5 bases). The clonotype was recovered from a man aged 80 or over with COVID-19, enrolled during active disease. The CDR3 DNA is TGCAGCGTGAAACAGGAGAACACTGAAGCTTTCTTT. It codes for CSVKQENTEAFF.